This T cell receptor beta chain was identified in a study of shared clonotypes between healthy human individuals (TCRdb year 2020). As for the study more broadly: The cohort comprised two women and three men aged 18 to 49 years. For each donor, CD4 naive and CD4 memory were each run on three plates, CD8 naive on two plates, and CD8 memory on one plate. To estimate repertoire size and how much clonotypes are shared between individuals, the study performed deep sequencing of blood TCR repertoires from a few healthy adults. Different laboratories and diverse techniques were used to prepare libraries and sequence TCR repertoires, to increase sequencing depth and limit assay-specific biases. Between about 0.9 and 10 billion PBMCs per donor were obtained by leukapheresis.

What the study reported, not specific to this receptor: Compared with non-shared clonotypes, the clonotypes found in all four sorted-subset donors had higher generation probabilities. Sampling was restricted to blood, and TCR repertoires in tissues likely differ from the TCR repertoires found in blood. Rarefaction of sorted-subset datasets indicated incomplete sequencing despite the large sequencing depth. Naive subsets generally had larger estimated clonotype richness than memory subsets did. Because the study included a small number of donors, the genetic and exposure-history diversity represented was limited. Pairwise subsampling indicated that sequencing depth was expected to affect the degree of clonotype sharing among donors. Around 5.4% of naive CD4, approximately 3.7% of naive CD8, 2.3% of memory CD4, and about 0.4% of memory CD8 clonotypes were shared across several donors.

TCR CDR3 regions were amplified from genomic DNA by multiplex PCR using the deep immunoSEQ assay. For each cell subset, the extracted genomic DNA was distributed evenly across all wells of several immunoSEQ 96-well plates, and each plate served as one replicate. For sorted subsets, around 200 ng genomic DNA, equal to about 30,000 T cell genomes, was loaded into each replicate PCR. Purified libraries were measured with a Qubit 3.0 fluorometer, size-checked on a Bioanalyzer 2100, and measured again with the KAPA Library Quantification kit. A separate single-read 150-cycle Illumina NextSeq 550 flow cell was used to sequence each immunoSEQ 96-well plate. As for how the authors treated the data: The immunoSEQ output contained only junctional sequences without quality scores, so filtering could not match that applied to full-length reads. Sequences were annotated with PyIR, a Python wrapper for IgBLAST v1.9, using IMGT germline references to assign V/J genes and CDR3. Reads were filtered out if the reads had weak V/J assignments (E-value above 1e-6), no CDR3, stop codons, out-of-frame junctions, or ambiguous translated residues. V3J clonotypes were defined by identical inferred V gene, J gene, and CDR3 amino acid sequence. The percentage overlap between two repertoires was calculated by dividing the number of shared unique clonotypes by the size of the smaller repertoire. Repertoire richness was assessed with RTK rarefaction, the Chao1 estimator, and Recon v2.1 estimates of unobserved clonotypes. Generation probabilities were computed with OLGA for all TCRbeta clonotypes obtained by the gDNA method from a handful of donors. TCRdb's version of the immuneACCESS table is confined to in-frame rearrangements and falls short of the full clone set. An unresolved V gene accounts for under half of the shortfall where checked; the remainder is of unknown origin. D and trimming come from the DNA, and the V and J calls and clone size come from that table. This sample gives roughly 680,000 clones in total; about two thirds of them show up just once. Clones ranked in the top ten supply about 1.8% of the sample.

This clone was seen a single time. Its binding antigen is unknown. Base qualities were left out, and no much larger clone turns up one base away. The CDR3 goes from the cysteine to the phenylalanine over 13 residues. Solely the CDR3 DNA is kept, with 39 bases framed from the first base. V loses 2 bases, J loses 5 bases, and the germline ends lie 7 bases apart. The germline V gene sets CDR1 to MDHEN and CDR2 to SYDVKM. The donors were healthy, HIV-negative adults who had no recently reported acute infections or vaccinations. All donors were Caucasian adults living in Nashville, Tennessee, USA. CD4+ T cells were enriched by magnetic negative selection; naive cells were then positively selected on CD45RA, and the negative fraction formed the memory subset. After blood collection by leukapheresis, PBMCs were isolated using Ficoll-Histopaque density gradient centrifugation and then cryopreserved in the vapor phase of liquid nitrogen. Analytical flow cytometry was used to check the purity and quantity of each magnetically sorted T cell population. From each sorted fraction, genomic DNA was isolated and quantified by UV absorbance on a Nanodrop 2000c.

The sequencing input was memory CD4+ T cells sorted from blood. Explained via the paper, the cell subset or site label denotes: CD45RA-negative fraction. The chain is made from TRBV28 and TRBJ2-1; TRBD2 is a weak D gene call, 5 bases matching. This sequence originates from a woman in her thirties in good health. The CDR3 protein sequence reads: CASSLASHNEQFF. The nucleotide sequence reads TGTGCCAGCAGTTTAGCTAGCCACAATGAGCAGTTCTTC.